The T cell receptor beta chain described here comes from a study of cytomegalovirus exposure and HLA in healthy donors. Trimming removed 5 bases from V and 9 bases from J; junction bases left unmatched: 17. Germline CDR1 reads MDHEN; CDR2 reads SYDVKM. This CDR3 contains 16 residues. PCR employed 60 Vbeta and 13 Jbeta primers. Per the original data handling: The authors later counted around 80 million unique TCR beta chains, 9.5 million to 11 million of them shared. The assay was immunoSEQ multiplex PCR, and TCRdb's table has in-frame clones only and misses some. Clone size and V and J calls were adopted from that table, with D and trimming inferred from the DNA. The sample yields about 98,000 clones, around 67% seen once.

V is TRBV28 and J is TRBJ2-5; 8 nucleotides agree with TRBD2. This TCR was sampled from a man aged 50 to 60 in good health and CMV-seronegative. Sequenced material: PBMCs. The CDR3 nucleotides are TGTGCCAGCAGTCCGGCGTTGTCTAGCGGGTCGGGGTCCCAGTACTTC. This encodes CASSPALSSGSGSQYF.